The present entry profiles one T cell receptor beta chain with its context. What antigen it recognizes has not been identified. Base qualities are not recorded, but no much larger clone differs from it by a single base. This sample was included in a study of PD-L1 blockade in urothelial cancer (dated by TCRdb to about 2017). Regarding the study in general: Therapy was started in the mid-2010s for all patients, and atezolizumab 1,200 mg was administered intravenously every 3 weeks. Durable clinical benefit was defined as progression-free survival longer than 6 months, and TCR features were also tested against progression-free and overall survival. Blood samples were analyzed 3 weeks after the start of treatment (second dose) and 6 weeks after the start of treatment. In the same patients who had TCR sequencing, pretreatment tumors also underwent whole exome sequencing and RNA sequencing. Blood samples gave median yields of approximately 130,000 T cells and 80,000 to 90,000 unique TCRs, along with a median clonality of approximately 0.084. Fewer than ten patients reached durable clinical benefit, while 20 patients did not. The study was an exploratory multi-omic analysis of somatic, immune and clinical correlates of response to PD-L1 blockade with atezolizumab in urothelial cancer. Pretreatment tumor samples and matched peripheral blood, collected serially before and after atezolizumab treatment, underwent TCR sequencing. Pretreatment blood TCR-seq was available for around 29 patients, at least one posttreatment blood collection was obtained for around 25 patients, and tumor TCR-seq was available for around 25 patients. Patients had an ECOG performance status of 0 or 1 and had received between 0 and 3 prior chemotherapy regimens. About 90% of the 29 patients were identified as males with urothelial cancer of bladder origin, and a prior smoking history was reported by 18 of 29 patients. Beyond this particular receptor, the publication reports: A pretreatment peripheral blood TCR clonality below the median was linked to improved progression-free and overall survival. Small sample size (n ≈ 28) and many exploratory analyses mean the results are intended to be hypothesis-generating. Among patients with durable benefit, tumor-associated TCR clones showed greater expansion in peripheral blood 3 weeks after treatment started (n ≈ 21, p = 0.022).

The cohort comprised fewer than 35 patients with locally advanced or metastatic urothelial carcinoma treated at Memorial Sloan Kettering on a trial protocol. Peripheral blood mononuclear cells were collected pretreatment and during treatment, with between 1 and 8 total time points per patient. The Qiagen DNeasy Blood extraction kit was used to purify genomic DNA from total PBMCs and from tumor samples. PBMCs were collected pretreatment and during treatment, and were isolated and stored as previously described. The germline V gene supplies CDR1 MNHNS and CDR2 SASEGT. V and J are truncated by 3 bases and 4 bases respectively, leaving an intervening sequence of 9 bases. Counted from cysteine to phenylalanine, this CDR3 has 13 amino acids. This entry keeps only the CDR3 DNA: 39 bases, framed from base 1. To estimate absolute template abundance from read counts, synthetic TCR analog templates were spiked into each PCR. TCRbeta CDR3 regions were amplified from genomic DNA with bias-controlled V and J gene primers using the immunoSEQ assay. Sequencing of rearranged TCRbeta segments was done at approximately 20X coverage. Per the authors' processing: Clustering was used to correct sequencing errors, and CDR3s were annotated against IMGT to assign V, D and J genes. Downstream analyses used only productive TCRbeta rearrangements and left out out-of-frame or stop-codon sequences. Clonality was computed as one minus Shannon entropy normalized by the log of the number of unique productive sequences. Fisher's exact test with Benjamini-Hochberg correction, using a cutoff of adjusted p below 0.01, was how clones that differed between time points or between blood and tumor were identified. This is the immuneACCESS table as TCRdb keeps it, with only in-frame sequences that have V and J called. A part of the clones is gone; compared with another copy, unresolved V genes explain less than half, and the rest is unexplained. V and J calls and clone size come straight from that table; D and trimming were deduced from the DNA. In all, the sample holds 75,000 to 95,000 clones, and 85% to 95% of those were seen once. The leading ten clones occupy roughly a tenth of the sample.

This receptor was identified in a man aged 55-75 years with urothelial cancer. Rearrangement joined TRBV6-1 to TRBJ1-2; the D gene is perhaps TRBD1, from 5 matching bases. The specimen comprised PBMCs, sampled around atezolizumab (anti-PD-L1) treatment. The DNA is TGTGCCAGCAGTGAGACAGAGGCCTATGGCTACACCTTC. Protein translation: CASSETEAYGYTF.